The present T cell receptor (beta chain) was sequenced within a study of shared clonotypes between healthy human individuals (TCRdb year 2020). Background on the whole study: The cohort included three men and a couple of women between 18 and 49 years of age. For each donor, CD4 naive and CD4 memory were each run on three plates, CD8 naive on two plates, and CD8 memory on one plate. Blood TCR repertoires of about 5 healthy adults were deeply sequenced to estimate repertoire size and the extent of clonotype sharing between individuals. Libraries were prepared and TCR repertoires were sequenced by different laboratories using diverse techniques, in order to increase sequencing depth and limit assay-specific biases. Per donor, leukapheresis produced somewhere between about 0.9 and 10 billion PBMCs.

Note on this clone: It has no known antigen specificity. Within one base of it there is no much larger clone, and no base qualities were kept.

Results and caveats for the whole study, not just this receptor: Because the study included only a small number of donors, the genetic and exposure-history diversity represented was limited. Incomplete sequencing was indicated by rarefaction of sorted-subset datasets, despite the large sequencing depth. Higher generation probabilities were observed for clonotypes shared by all four sorted-subset donors than for non-shared clonotypes. Pairwise subsampling indicated that sequencing depth was expected to affect the degree of clonotype sharing among donors. Only blood was sampled, and tissue TCR repertoires likely differ from those in blood. Naive subsets generally had larger estimated clonotype richness than memory subsets. Sharing across four donors was observed for approximately 5% of naive CD4, about 3.2% of naive CD8, over 2% of memory CD4, and roughly 0.43% of memory CD8 clonotypes.

The CDR3 numbers 14 residues from cysteine through phenylalanine. The read is trimmed to its CDR3 DNA, 42 bases read in frame from base 1. The CDR1 and CDR2 encoded by the germline V gene are MGHDK and SYGVNS. Cut back by 8 bases and 0 bases, the V and J ends lie 12 bases apart. Using the deep immunoSEQ assay, multiplex PCR amplified TCR CDR3 regions from genomic DNA. For each cell subset, the extracted genomic DNA was distributed evenly across all wells of several immunoSEQ 96-well plates, and each plate served as one replicate. For sorted subsets, 200 to 250 ng of genomic DNA, equivalent to 25,000 to 30,000 T cell genomes, went into each replicate PCR. Purified libraries were quantified with a Qubit 3.0 fluorometer, sized on a Bioanalyzer 2100, and re-quantified with the KAPA Library Quantification kit. Every immunoSEQ 96-well plate was sequenced on a separate single-read 150-cycle Illumina NextSeq 550 flow cell. On the study's bioinformatics: Because only junctional sequences without quality scores were contained in the immunoSEQ output, filtering matching that applied to full-length reads could not be performed. To assign V/J genes and CDR3, sequences were annotated against IMGT germline references using PyIR, a Python wrapper for IgBLAST v1.9. Reads were removed for weak V/J assignments (E-value above 1e-6), missing CDR3, stop codons, out-of-frame junctions, or ambiguous translated residues. V3J clonotypes were defined as sequences sharing the same inferred V gene, J gene, and CDR3 amino acid sequence. The percentage overlap between two repertoires was calculated by dividing the number of shared unique clonotypes by the size of the smaller repertoire. Repertoire richness was assessed with RTK rarefaction, the Chao1 estimator, and Recon v2.1 estimates of unobserved clonotypes. For all TCRbeta clonotypes obtained by the gDNA method from four donors, generation probabilities were computed with OLGA. Not all clones reach the TCRdb copy of this immuneACCESS table, which keeps in-frame sequences only. Checked studies attribute under half of the gap to unresolved V genes and leave the rest unexplained. That table furnishes V, J and clone size, whereas the DNA furnished D and trimming. Counted in this sample were some 2.4 million clones; 80% to 95% of them appeared once. The ten most abundant clones make up roughly 0.39% of the sample.

Healthy HIV-negative adults with no recently reported acute infections or vaccinations were included as donors. Only Caucasian adults living in Nashville, Tennessee, USA were represented among the donors. Magnetic negative selection was used to enrich CD4+ T cells, after which naive cells were positively selected on CD45RA and the negative fraction became the memory subset. Blood was collected by leukapheresis, and PBMCs were isolated by Ficoll-Histopaque density gradient centrifugation and then cryopreserved in liquid nitrogen vapor phase. Analytical flow cytometry was used to check the purity and quantity of every magnetically sorted T cell population. Each sorted fraction had its genomic DNA isolated and then quantified by UV absorbance on a Nanodrop 2000c.

The specimen was naive CD4+ T cells from PBMCs. The sample's cell subset or site label, decoded: CD45RA+ positively selected. This chain is built from TRBV25-1 and TRBJ2-3, with no confidently assigned D gene. The sequence derives from a man aged 18 to 29 in good health. Some clones in this sample may be carry-over from other donors' samples. For the CDR3, the sequence is CASPPCGSTDTQYF. The DNA sequence reads TGTGCCAGCCCCCCCTGCGGCAGCACAGATACGCAGTATTTT.